This T cell receptor (beta chain) appears in the sequencing data of a study of cytomegalovirus exposure and HLA in healthy donors. Germline loops: CDR1 MNHNY, CDR2 SVGAGI (reference sequence). V gave up 7 bases and J gave up 7 bases, with 20 bases separating them. The CDR3 sequence is 16 residues long. PCR used 60 Vbeta primers and 13 Jbeta primers. The data were produced by immunoSEQ multiplex PCR, yet TCRdb's version contains in-frame clones alone and is incomplete. The sample consists of some 110,000 clones, 81% of them appearing once. Sequenced input: PBMCs. The clonotype comes from a woman aged 25 to 39 in good health and CMV-seronegative. The chain joins TRBV6-6 to TRBJ1-6, with D possibly TRBD1 on 6 matching bases. The CDR3 DNA follows: TGTGCCAGCAACCGGATGCGGGGGGCGGAGAATTCACCCCTCCACTTT. Translating gives CASNRMRGAENSPLHF.